The entry below describes one T cell receptor (beta chain). Its antigen has not been determined. One base away there is no much larger clone; base qualities are not given. Reading the label with the study, this specimen's time point is: progressive disease on ibrutinib. For TCR beta library preparation, roughly 2.1 micrograms of genomic DNA was extracted from cryopreserved PBMCs. Longitudinal blood samples from CLL patients on ibrutinib monotherapy underwent high-throughput TCR beta sequencing. Patients were enrolled in a phase 2 open-label single-center ibrutinib monotherapy trial. CDR1 and CDR2, looked up from the germline V gene (reference sequence), are LNHDA and SQIVND. V is pared back by 5 bases and J by 3 bases, with 14 bases lying between the germline termini. The CDR3 spans 14 residues, from the cysteine through the phenylalanine. Only the CDR3 DNA is retained, 42 bases long and in frame from the first base.

The sample belongs to a study of cytotoxic CD8 clonotypes in ibrutinib-treated CLL (dated by TCRdb to the early 2020s). The study in broad terms: In this cohort, over 14 patients were treatment-naive and under 13 were relapsed/refractory, while about 17 had unmutated IGHV. Partial responses were observed in 24 patients and complete responses in 2; after a median follow-up of about 69 months, remission was maintained in some 14 patients and progression was observed in some twelve. Response samples were obtained after a median of roughly eleven months of treatment, with a range of about 6 to 36 months. Samples averaged roughly 280,000 productive templates and some 91,000 productive rearrangements. Longitudinal samples were obtainable from about 30% of the roughly 90 participants in the trial. Cryopreserved peripheral blood mononuclear cells were collected before treatment, at response, and at either disease progression or sustained remission. Every sample from remission and from progressive disease was obtained while the patients were still on ibrutinib. Points the paper makes about the study in general: Sustained-remission and progressing patients did not have matched sampling times, and lymph node repertoires were not examined. Public clonotypes were found to be uncommon and were observed to contract or remain stable during treatment; the increase in clonality was shown to reflect expansion of private clonotypes at ibrutinib response. Baseline clonality exceeded that of age-matched healthy donors and correlated strongly with circulating CD8+ T-cell counts. An increase in clonality was observed at ibrutinib response, with clonality remaining stable during sustained remission and falling back toward baseline at progression.

The goal of deep resolution MiSeq sequencing was a depth between 1 in 1 million and 1 in 200,000 T cells, and coverage averaged 10x per clonotype. The immunoSEQ hsTCRB Kit was used to generate TCR beta libraries. Per the source publication's procedure: ImmunoSEQ Data Assistant and ImmunoSEQ Analyzer were used for data analysis, and V, D and J genes were assigned according to IMGT definitions. Clonality was computed as one minus normalized Shannon entropy of productive rearrangement frequencies, ranging from 0 to 1. Only overrepresented clonotypes making up at least 0.05% of each patient's repertoire were included in the public clonotype analysis. Repertoires from roughly 13 age-matched healthy donors in immuneACCESS were used as clonality controls. TCRdb retrieved this table from immuneACCESS and kept in-frame rearrangements only. Not all clones are present; in checked studies, unresolved V genes account for under half, and no reason is known for the remainder. That table supplies the V and J calls and clone size; D and trimming were determined from the DNA. The table for this sample lists approximately 50,000 clones; roughly 58% of them were counted only once. Roughly a quarter of the sample is held by the ten biggest clonotypes.

The V gene is TRBV19 and the J gene is TRBJ2-7; TRBD2 is possibly the D segment (5 matching bases). Sequenced here: PBMCs, sampled at disease progression, from a patient treated with ibrutinib. The source is a human donor with chronic lymphocytic leukemia. The CDR3 protein sequence reads: CASSVRGLLYEQYF. DNA sequence: TGTGCCAGTAGTGTCCGAGGGCTACTCTACGAGCAGTACTTC.